The 6 T cell receptor beta chains in this list originate from one sample, sequenced in a study of tissue T cells after allogeneic stem cell transplantation. Stated time point: mouse harvest day 7 after allogeneic transplant. Tail vein injection delivered 10^7 T-cell-depleted bone marrow cells and 10^6 splenic CD5+ T cells. TCRdb's copy holds only in-frame clones and misses some; the assay was immunoSEQ multiplex PCR. The sample has a few thousand clones, around 50% seen once; the top ten hold around 4.4%. Sequencing used gut tissue. The receptors were gathered from a female BALB/c mouse given C57BL/6 T cells with graft-versus-host disease after an allogeneic hematopoietic cell transplant.

On this clone: Gene names follow the mouse nomenclature. The read ends 1 residue before the CDR3 terminus; that terminus is restored from the germline J gene. The chain joins TRBV26 to TRBJ2-7; the D is unclear. This CDR3 has 12 residues. The germline CDR1 and CDR2 sequences are KGHPV and FQNQEV (reference sequence). The V gene lost 2 bases and the J gene lost 6 bases, with 8 bases spanning the gap. The CDR3 bases that were read are TGTGCCAGCAGTCTGGGGAGGGTTGAACAGTAC. This sequence encodes CASSLGRVEQY. The whole CDR3 is CASSLGRVEQYF.

Concerning this clone itself: Gene names and germline match the mouse. CDR3 loop: CAWAHGGLNTGQLYF. The CDR3 DNA, read in part, is TGTGCCTGGGCCCATGGGGGGCTTAACACCGGGCAGCTCTAC. V is TRBV31 and J is TRBJ2-2; D might be TRBD2 (7 bases). The sequence runs out 1 residue before the end of the CDR3; the remainder is reconstructed from the germline J gene. Trimming cost V 5 bases and J 2 bases, with 15 bases left between them. This CDR3 spans 15 amino acids. Germline V lookup: CDR1 GKSSPN, CDR2 SITVG.

Comment on this clone: Any gene name here is a mouse gene name. From the germline J gene comes the end of the CDR3, since the read stops 1 residue before it. This chain connects TRBV26 to TRBJ2-5, with a possible D match to TRBD1 (6 bases). Germline CDR1 reads KGHPV; CDR2 reads FQNQEV (reference sequence). V was pared by 6 bases and J by 3 bases, with 7 bases between. This CDR3 comprises 12 residues. CDR3: CASRQGQDTQYF. The part of the CDR3 DNA that was read is TGTGCCAGCAGACAGGGTCAAGACACCCAGTAC.

A remark on this clone: The genes are named according to mouse. The read is 1 residue too short to cover the CDR3 end, so that end is filled in from the germline J gene. The J gene is TRBJ1-2, the V gene TRBV26, with 7 bases fitting TRBD1. Germline trimming cut 6 bases from V and 3 bases from J; bases unmatched to any gene: 4. The length of the CDR3 is 13 residues. The germline V gene has CDR1 KGHPV and CDR2 FQNQEV (reference sequence). The part of the CDR3 DNA that was read is TGTGCCAGCAGCCCGACAGGGCACTCCGACTACACC. Translating gives CASSPTGHSDYT. The full CDR3 is CASSPTGHSDYTF.

Of note for this clone: The gene names given are mouse names. The sequence runs out 1 residue before the end of the CDR3; the remainder is reconstructed from the germline J gene. The V and J genes are TRBV3 and TRBJ2-3, with 9 bases that match TRBD2. With V trimmed by 3 bases and J by 0 bases, 1 base remained unmatched. CDR1 is SNHLY and CDR2 is FYNGKV in the germline V gene (reference sequence). The CDR3 loop spans 15 amino acids. The covered CDR3 bases are TGTGCCAGCAGCTTGGGACTGGGTAGTGCAGAAACGCTGTAT. Encoded protein: CASSLGLGSAETLY. Given in full, the CDR3 is CASSLGLGSAETLYF.

This clone was detected a few times. The genes and germline here are from mouse. Sequencing ends 1 residue short of the CDR3 end; the germline J gene provides the rest. J is TRBJ1-3 and V is TRBV26; D gene uncertain. V was clipped by 2 bases and J by 0 bases, with 5 bases between them. CDR3 length: 14 amino acids. Germline V CDR1 and CDR2: KGHPV, FQNQEV (reference sequence). The CDR3 spells CASSLGFSGNTLYF. The part of the CDR3 DNA that was read is TGTGCCAGCAGTCTGGGTTTTTCTGGAAATACGCTCTAT.